The clone carrying this TCR beta chain was detected a few times. This entry belongs to a study of radiation and T cells in renal cell carcinoma. Trimming at V came to 6 bases and at J to 3 bases, leaving 4 bases not matched to a gene. Germline CDR1 is LGHNA and CDR2 is YNFKEQ. The CDR3 spans 14 residues. Time point defined: blood 2 weeks post-SBRT. The treatment here: 15 Gy SBRT to primary tumor, nephrectomy 4 weeks later. This table comes from immunoSEQ multiplex PCR, and its TCRdb copy is limited to in-frame clones, with some not included. The repertoire consists of some 75,000 clones, with 82% occurring once and the leading ten covering approximately 5.4%.

This rearrangement joins TRBV4-2 to TRBJ2-7, with 11 bases that match TRBD2. This receptor was obtained from a man aged 60 to 75 with renal cell carcinoma. The input for sequencing was blood, taken from a patient whose treatment included radiotherapy and nephrectomy. The CDR3 region has the DNA TGTGCCAGCAGTACTAGCGGGAGTGACTACGAGCAGTACTTC. Protein sequence: CASSTSGSDYEQYF.